Below are 4 T cell receptor beta chains sequenced from a single sample in a study of human T cells and chemical hapten exposure. Time point reported: patch test 2, 6 weeks after DPC sensitization. Documented treatment: therapeutic diphenylcyclopropenone sensitization with weekly scalp DPC. MiXCR was run by TCRdb on the RACE reads, yielding one entry per CDR3 protein. The repertoire consists of about 380,000 distinct CDR3 sequences, with over 6% occurring once and the leading ten covering roughly 5.4%. Source: whole blood, taken in connection with sensitization to the hapten diphenylcyclopropenone (DPC). The origin of the receptors is a woman aged 18-29 years with alopecia areata. Some clones in this sample may be carry-over from other donors' samples.

The V and J genes are TRBV6-1 and TRBJ1-3; D remains unclear. This CDR3 spans 13 amino acids. The V end lost 2 bases, the J end lost 6 bases, and 8 bases lay between the germline ends. CDR1 MNHNS and CDR2 SASEGT come from the germline V gene. CDR3 sequence: CASSEQEKNTIYF. In nucleotides, the CDR3 is TGTGCCAGCAGTGAACAGGAGAAAAACACCATATATTTT.

In its sample, this clonotype was seen a few times. This chain uses TRBV6-1 with TRBJ1-5; D is undetermined. The CDR3 contains 12 residues. Germline V lookup: CDR1 MNHNS, CDR2 SASEGT. The germline V and J ends were trimmed by 2 bases and 8 bases, with 7 bases remaining between them. The CDR3 DNA reads TGTGCCAGCAGTGAACCTCCGGAGCCCCAGCATTTT. This sequence encodes CASSEPPEPQHF.

There are a few counts of this clonotype. J is TRBJ2-1 and V is TRBV29-1; TRBD2 matches 10 bases. The junction had 9 bases not matched to a gene; V was cut back by 4 bases and J by 3 bases. The CDR3 spans 16 residues. Germline V gene data show CDR1 as SQVTM and CDR2 as ANQGSEA. The CDR3 is CSVASSGGINYNEQFF. CDR3 nucleotide sequence: TGCAGCGTTGCGTCTAGCGGGGGTATTAACTACAATGAGCAGTTCTTC.

This clonotype was counted a few times. V gene TRBV4-3 combines with J gene TRBJ1-3, with 8 bases fitting TRBD1. CDR3 length equals 19 residues. The germline gives CDR1 LGHNA, CDR2 YSLEER. Germline trimming cut 4 bases from V and 0 bases from J; bases unmatched to any gene: 14. The CDR3 region has the DNA TGCGCCAGCAGCCGCGCTCCCGGGACAGGTGTCGCCTCTGGAAACACCATATATTTT. Translated, it gives CASSRAPGTGVASGNTIYF.